These 18 T cell receptor beta chains originate from one sample sequenced in a study of blood T cell repertoires in COVID-19. Data came from immunoSEQ multiplex PCR; TCRdb stores just in-frame clones and leaves some out. The sample holds under 300,000 clones, 80% to 90% seen once. The specimen sequenced was peripheral blood. The receptor source for this set is a middle-aged woman with acute or convalescent COVID-19.

This CDR3 is CASSTAMGPNTEAFF. In nucleotides, the CDR3 is TGTGCCAGTAGTACCGCCATGGGCCCGAACACTGAAGCTTTCTTT. V and J are TRBV19 and TRBJ1-1; D unresolved. There are 15 residues in the CDR3. Germline V gene lookup returns CDR1 LNHDA and CDR2 SQIVND (reference sequence). Trimming removed 4 bases from V and 1 base from J, with 13 bases in between.

This rearrangement joins TRBV2 to TRBJ1-2; perhaps TRBD1 as D (6 bases). Germline V lookup: CDR1 SNHLY, CDR2 FYNNEI. The CDR3 spans 14 residues. Deletions cut 10 bases from V and 7 bases from J, with 22 bases between. CDR3 in amino acids: CATSTRIQGFGYTF. As DNA, the CDR3 is TGTGCCACCTCGACCCGGATACAGGGATTTGGCTACACCTTC.

The chain joins TRBV6-5 to TRBJ1-4; 10 bases are shared with TRBD1. Looked up from germline, CDR1 is MNHEY and CDR2 is SVGAGI. The J segment lost 7 bases and the V segment lost 6 bases, leaving 8 bases of the junction unmatched. The length of the CDR3 is 15 residues. The CDR3 nucleotides read TGTGCCAGCAGGCCGACAGGGGGCGCGTCTGAAAAACTGTTTTTT. Its translation is CASRPTGGASEKLFF.

J is TRBJ1-4 and V is TRBV5-1; a possible D gene is TRBD1 (6 bases). This CDR3 spans 14 amino acids. The germline gives CDR1 SGHRS, CDR2 YFSETQ. V was cut by 2 bases and J by 13 bases, with 18 bases left in between. This chain's CDR3 is CASSLQGDGAGLFF. DNA for the CDR3: TGCGCCAGCAGCTTACAGGGTGACGGGGCTGGACTGTTTTTT.

The chain couples TRBV5-4 to TRBJ2-3; D gene unclear. V was shortened by 0 bases and J by 1 base, with 6 bases between the two germline ends. The CDR3 consists of 14 residues. The V gene's germline CDR1 is SGHNT and CDR2 YYREEE (reference sequence). The CDR3 sequence: CASSLGSRTDTQYF. The CDR3 region has the DNA TGTGCCAGCAGCTTGGGGAGCCGCACAGATACGCAGTATTTT. Supplemented by reference TRBV5-4 and TRBJ2-3, the full variable domain reads ETGVTQSPTHLIKTRGQQVTLRCSSQSGHNTVSWYQQALGQGPQFIFQYYREEENGRGNFPPRFSGLQFPNYSSELNVNALELDDSALYLCASSLGSRTDTQYFGPGTRLTVL.

This clone was recorded once. The chain has TRBV9 and TRBJ1-1; 9 nucleotides match TRBD1. Germline CDR1 and CDR2: SGDLS and YYNGEE. V shed 4 bases, J shed 2 bases, and the junction held 6 bases outside the gene matches. The CDR3 length is 15 residues. Written as DNA, the CDR3 is TGTGCCAGCAGCCGGGACAGGGTAGACAACACTGAAGCTTTCTTT. The encoded protein is CASSRDRVDNTEAFF.

The V call is TRBV5-8, the J call TRBJ1-1; D unclear. The V gene's germline CDR1 is SGHTS and CDR2 YDEGEE. CDR3 length: 13 residues. Deletions cut 5 bases from V and 1 base from J, with 9 bases between. CDR3 coding DNA: TGTGCCAGCAGTATAAATCGGAACACTGAAGCTTTCTTT. Its translation: CASSINRNTEAFF.

This clone was observed a single time. This chain connects TRBV5-1 to TRBJ1-4; 7 nucleotides agree with TRBD1. The CDR3 covers 17 residues. Germline V CDR1 and CDR2: SGHRS, YFSETQ. The V gene end was trimmed by 0 bases and the J gene end by 7 bases; junction bases not matched to a gene: 12. In nucleotides, the CDR3 is TGCGCCAGCAGCTTGGAGGCAGGGGGACGATGGGGTGAAAAACTGTTTTTT. This translates into CASSLEAGGRWGEKLFF.

This rearrangement joins TRBV18 to TRBJ1-2; TRBD1 agrees at 8 bases. V was clipped by 4 bases and J by 8 bases; unmatched bases: 9. The CDR3 contains 14 residues. Germline CDR1 KGHSH, CDR2 LQKENI. CDR3 residues: CASSQADRAAGYTF. The CDR3 coding sequence is TGTGCCAGCTCACAAGCGGACAGGGCGGCGGGCTACACCTTC.

The CDR3 nucleotides are TGTGCCAGCACTCTGCGGGTTGGGTCTAGCACAGATACGCAGTATTTT. Its translation: CASTLRVGSSTDTQYF. The V gene is TRBV5-4, the J gene TRBJ2-3, with TRBD2 as a possible D gene (5 bases). CDR1 and CDR2 from the germline V gene are SGHNT and YYREEE (reference sequence). This CDR3 contains 16 residues. V gave up 6 bases and J gave up 0 bases, with 17 bases separating them. The full variable domain, completed using reference TRBV5-4 and TRBJ2-3, is ETGVTQSPTHLIKTRGQQVTLRCSSQSGHNTVSWYQQALGQGPQFIFQYYREEENGRGNFPPRFSGLQFPNYSSELNVNALELDDSALYLCASTLRVGSSTDTQYFGPGTRLTVL.

The gene calls are TRBV12-5 and TRBJ2-1, with 7 bases aligning to TRBD1. The CDR3 runs to 19 residues. The germline V gene encodes CDR1 LGHNT and CDR2 FRNRAP. V lost 1 base to trimming and J lost 9 bases; unmatched junction nucleotides: 21. The DNA for the CDR3 is TGTGCTAGTGGTTTGGGCGTCCTGGGACAACACAATCGGGACAGTGAGCAGTTCTTC. Translation gives CASGLGVLGQHNRDSEQFF.

This chain uses TRBV7-2 with TRBJ2-1; TRBD2 might be the D (6 bases). CDR1 is SGHTA, CDR2 FQGNSA, per germline. The CDR3 totals 15 residues. Deletions cut 5 bases from V and 2 bases from J, with 13 bases between. The CDR3 DNA follows: TGTGCCAGCAGCCTGGCGGGGATCGCCTACAATGAGCAGTTCTTC. Its translation is CASSLAGIAYNEQFF. Based on the CDR3 plus reference TRBV7-2 and TRBJ2-1, the full variable domain is GAGVSQSPSNKVTEKGKDVELRCDPISGHTALYWYRQSLGQGLEFLIYFQGNSAPDKSGLPSDRFSAERTGGSVSTLTIQRTQQEDSAVYLCASSLAGIAYNEQFFGPGTRLTVL.

This CDR3 reads CASSFGQGDEQFF. The CDR3 DNA is TGTGCCAGCAGCTTTGGACAGGGCGATGAGCAGTTCTTC. The J gene is TRBJ2-1, the V gene TRBV28; the match to TRBD1 covers 8 bases. Per germline, CDR1 MDHEN and CDR2 SYDVKM. The trim removed 6 bases at V and 8 bases at J, leaving 6 bases unmatched. The CDR3 is 13 amino acids.

This sequence joins TRBV4-2 and TRBJ2-1; the match to TRBD2 covers 9 bases. The CDR3 runs to 15 residues. CDR1 is LGHNA and CDR2 is YNFKEQ in the germline V gene. The junction had 2 bases not matched to a gene; V was cut back by 5 bases and J by 0 bases. CDR3 DNA: TGTGCCAGCAGCTATAGCGGGAGCTCCTACAATGAGCAGTTCTTC. Residues: CASSYSGSSYNEQFF.

The rearrangement links TRBV24-1 to TRBJ2-2; possible D gene TRBD1, 5 bases. Germline values: CDR1 KGHDR, CDR2 SFDVKD. Trimming took off 7 bases at V and 7 bases at J, with 15 bases between the two ends. This CDR3 contains 14 residues. In nucleotides, the CDR3 is TGTGCCACCAGATACAGGTTTGTAAACGGGGAGCTGTTTTTT. This codes for CATRYRFVNGELFF.

CDR3 amino acids: CASSFGGRRNTEAFF. The CDR3 DNA reads TGTGCCAGCAGCTTCGGGGGACGAAGAAACACTGAAGCTTTCTTT. The chain recombines TRBV7-2 with TRBJ1-1, with a tentative D call TRBD1 (5 bases). The CDR3 spans 15 residues. V lost 3 bases and J lost 2, with 13 bases in between. Per the germline V gene, CDR1 is SGHTA and CDR2 is FQGNSA.

V gene TRBV11-1 combines with J gene TRBJ1-1; D call uncertain. CDR3 size: 13 residues. The germline V gene encodes CDR1 SGHAT and CDR2 FQDESV (reference sequence). The germline V and J ends were trimmed by 5 bases and 6 bases, with 13 bases remaining between them. CDR3 region: CASSAASAAEAFF. For the CDR3, the DNA is TGTGCCAGCAGCGCAGCGTCGGCCGCTGAAGCTTTCTTT.

The chain links TRBV30 to TRBJ1-2; D is perhaps TRBD1 (6 bases). Germline V CDR1 and CDR2: GTSNPN, SVGIG (reference sequence). Trimming removed 7 bases at V and 7 bases at J, with 16 bases between. This CDR3 comprises 12 residues. As DNA, the CDR3 is TGTGCCTTGTTAGGGGGTGGTTTTGGCTACACCTTC. Translation gives CALLGGGFGYTF.